This record looks at one T cell receptor (beta chain) sequence and its context. The target antigen is unknown. Terminally differentiated effector memory CD45RA+ cells were excluded from the naive CD8 cells, which were CD45RO-negative and positively selected for CCR7. The data were obtained in a study of shared clonotypes between healthy human individuals. Study findings and constraints: Four donors had approximately 4.6% of their naive CD4 clonotypes in common. Lower generation probabilities were found for non-shared clonotypes than for those shared by all four donors. What limited the represented genetic and exposure-history diversity was the small number of donors.

Sorted-subset replicate PCR reactions were performed with about 200 ng DNA, corresponding to tens of thousands of T cell genomes. Data came from immunoSEQ multiplex PCR; TCRdb stores just in-frame clones and leaves some out. This sample has 550,000 to 600,000 clones, with roughly 98% found just once. The V and J ends lost 5 bases and 6 bases, in that order; junction bases with no gene match: 2. The germline gives CDR1 SGHVS, CDR2 FQNEAQ. The CDR3 totals 12 residues. J is TRBJ1-1 and V is TRBV7-8; TRBD1 matches at 8 bases. The sequenced sample consisted of naive CD8+ T cells sorted from blood. The sequence was collected from a man aged 25-45 years in good health. The CDR3 sequence: CASSKDRAEAFF. The CDR3 DNA sequence: TGTGCCAGCAGCAAGGACAGGGCTGAAGCTTTCTTT.